This T cell receptor beta chain was profiled in a study of control samples from healthy donors and cancer patients (dated by TCRdb to about 2020). On this clone: It lacks a known antigen. No base quality values were provided; no much bigger clone lies one nucleotide off.

The library was obtained by the immunoSEQ multiplex PCR assay. TCRdb's version of the immuneACCESS table is confined to in-frame rearrangements and falls short of the full clone set. An unresolved V gene accounts for under half of the shortfall where checked; the remainder is of unknown origin. This sample gives tens of thousands of clones in total; about four fifths of them show up just once. The ten largest clones take up around 15% of the sample. In the germline V gene, CDR1 corresponds to SGHTA and CDR2 to FQGNSA. The CDR3 runs 15 amino acids, cysteine and phenylalanine included. Only the CDR3 part of the read is kept: 45 bases, read in frame from the first base. V has 0 bases trimmed and J has 11 bases trimmed; junction bases matching no gene number 10.

The sequenced sample was blood. The rearranged chain carries TRBV7-2 and TRBJ1-2, and TRBD1 aligns with 9 junction nucleotides. This receptor was obtained from a man aged 50-59 years in good health. The CDR3 sequence is CASSLATGGGSGYTF. The nucleotides are TGTGCCAGCAGCTTAGCGACAGGGGGAGGGTCTGGGTACACCTTC.